There are many counts of the clone carrying this TCR beta chain. What it recognizes is unknown. This sample was taken from a study of CD8 T cells in ankylosing spondylitis. Study findings and constraints: Past studies reported some motif variants in reactive arthritis synovial fluid and blood. For ankylosing spondylitis blood, a TCR beta motif of seven to nine highly homologous variants appeared characteristic.

TCRdb reprocessed the 5' RACE reads with MiXCR, giving one entry per CDR3 protein. The sample comprises 130,000 or so distinct CDR3 sequences, 7% of which are singletons, and more than 10% rests with the top ten. J gave up 4 bases and V 4 bases, and 9 bases lay outside the gene matches. This CDR3 has 16 amino acids. Germline V lookup: CDR1 SGHRS, CDR2 YFSETQ. The clonotype originates from a male donor with ankylosing spondylitis or in good health (not recorded which). Material for sequencing was blood, either unsorted or a sorted T cell fraction (not recorded which). The chain carries TRBV5-1 and TRBJ2-3; 10 bases line up with TRBD1. The CDR3 DNA reads TGCGCCAGCAGCCAAATCGGGACAGGGGTAGCAGATACGCAGTATTTT. This gives the protein CASSQIGTGVADTQYF.